What follows are 7 T cell receptor beta chains derived from one specimen sequenced in a study of cytotoxic CD8 clonotypes in ibrutinib-treated CLL. Here immunoSEQ multiplex PCR was the method, and the copy in TCRdb shows in-frame clones only, minus some. Of 80,000 to 95,000 clones in the sample, 75% to 85% were seen once. Sequencing was performed on PBMCs, taken after 12 months of ibrutinib treatment. The receptors come from a human donor with chronic lymphocytic leukemia.

CDR3 loop: CASSWTGSDGYTF. CDR3 DNA: TGCGCCAGCAGTTGGACGGGGTCGGATGGCTACACCTTC. The chain combines TRBV5-1 with TRBJ1-2, with D unresolved. There are 13 residues in the CDR3. V was trimmed by 5 bases and J by 6 bases, leaving 14 bases between them. CDR1 SGHRS and CDR2 YFSETQ come from the germline V gene.

Here the CDR3 reads CASGGPYNEQFF. DNA of the CDR3: TGTGCTAGTGGGGGGCCCTACAATGAGCAGTTCTTC. The chain is built from TRBV12-5 and TRBJ2-1, with D maybe TRBD1 (5 bases). CDR1 and CDR2 from the germline V gene are LGHNT and FRNRAP. The CDR3 has 12 residues. Trimming pared 6 bases from V and 2 bases from J, leaving 5 bases between.

The gene calls are TRBV5-1 and TRBJ1-3; D is uncertain. CDR3 length: 14 residues. CDR1 and CDR2 (germline): SGHRS, YFSETQ. V was pared by 0 bases and J by 4 bases, with 8 bases between. The CDR3 here is CASSLEGKGNTIYF. The CDR3 nucleotides are TGCGCCAGCAGCTTGGAAGGGAAGGGAAACACCATATATTTT.

The rearrangement links TRBV7-6 to TRBJ2-4, with 12 positions matching TRBD2. Trimming took 5 bases from V and 6 from J; bases not matched to a gene: 14. The CDR3 is made up of 18 amino acids. Germline V gives CDR1 SGHVS, CDR2 FNYEAQ. For the CDR3, the DNA is TGTGCCAGCAGCCCGGGGGCTAGCGGGAGGGCCGGGAGAAACATTCAGTACTTC. Its translation is CASSPGASGRAGRNIQYF.

J is TRBJ2-5 and V is TRBV5-4; D perhaps matches TRBD1 (6 bases). With 0 bases removed from V and 4 bases from J, the gap between germline ends came to 19 bases. Germline loops: CDR1 SGHNT, CDR2 YYREEE (reference sequence). This CDR3 region has 17 residues. CDR3: CASSLAPAGDSGETQYF. The CDR3 bases are TGTGCCAGCAGCTTGGCTCCGGCAGGGGATTCAGGAGAGACCCAGTACTTC. Looking up the rest from reference TRBV5-4 and TRBJ2-5 gives the full variable domain: ETGVTQSPTHLIKTRGQQVTLRCSSQSGHNTVSWYQQALGQGPQFIFQYYREEENGRGNFPPRFSGLQFPNYSSELNVNALELDDSALYLCASSLAPAGDSGETQYFGPGTRLLVL.

The V and J genes are TRBV6-5 and TRBJ1-5; tentative D call: TRBD1 (5 bases). The CDR3 spans 15 residues. Trimming removed 5 bases at V and 2 bases at J, with 13 bases between. The germline V gene encodes CDR1 MNHEY and CDR2 SVGAGI. The CDR3 spells CASSVRRDGNQPQHF. The CDR3, as DNA: TGTGCCAGCAGTGTGCGCAGGGATGGCAATCAGCCCCAGCATTTT.

The chain recombines TRBV10-3 with TRBJ2-7; 8 nucleotides agree with TRBD1. Trimming cost V 10 bases and J 6 bases; bases outside gene matches: 11. CDR3 length: 13 residues. Per the germline V gene, CDR1 is ENHRY and CDR2 is SYGVKD. The CDR3 region is CATSGGIGGEQYF. The CDR3 DNA sequence: TGTGCCACCTCAGGGGGCATTGGTGGCGAGCAGTACTTC.